These 20 T cell receptor beta chains originate from one sample sequenced in a study of Graves' ophthalmopathy and Graves' hyperthyroidism (dated by TCRdb to the late 2010s). Sequencer: Illumina HiSeq 2000. For repertoire sequencing, TCR beta CDR3 regions were amplified from RNA transcripts. A first-round RT-PCR used HTBI primers with the Qiagen OneStep RT-PCR kit, followed by a second-round multiplex PCR, size selection and purification. TCRdb itself trimmed the public reads at Q25 with fastp, ran MiXCR and retained productive beta chains. Every CDR3 protein is listed once, alongside the most common genes and DNA of its rows. In this sample the table shows some 750,000 distinct CDR3 sequences, approximately 40% of which occur a single time. Approximately 43% of the sample is taken by the ten largest. Input material: peripheral blood. The receptors here all came from an adult man with Graves' ophthalmopathy.

The V and J genes are TRBV12-3 or TRBV12-4 and TRBJ2-3; D is undetermined. The ends were cut back, 0 bases at V and 3 bases at J, with 7 bases in the middle. The CDR3 runs to 14 residues. CDR3 loop: CASSLADGTDTQYF. The CDR3 DNA follows: TGTGCCAGCAGTTTAGCGGACGGGACAGATACGCAGTATTTT.

The V gene is TRBV19, the J gene TRBJ1-2, with 10 bases lining up with TRBD1. CDR3 length: 14 amino acids. V gave up 10 bases and J gave up 4 bases; unmatched junction bases: 9. Per germline, CDR1 LNHDA and CDR2 SQIVND (reference sequence). The CDR3 protein is CATNDRGRRYGYTF. DNA for the CDR3: TGTGCCACGAACGACAGGGGGCGTCGCTATGGCTACACCTTC. Full variable domain (outside the CDR3, taken from reference TRBV19 and TRBJ1-2): DGGITQSPKYLFRKEGQNVTLSCEQNLNHDAMYWYRQDPGQGLRLIYYSQIVNDFQKGDIAEGYSVSREKKESFPLTVTSAQKNPTAFYLCATNDRGRRYGYTFGSGTRLTVV.

The chain joins TRBV20-1 to TRBJ2-7; 9 nucleotides match TRBD1. In germline, CDR1 is DFQATT, CDR2 SNEGSKA (reference sequence). CDR3 length: 15 amino acids. V shed 2 bases, J shed 2 bases, and the junction held 7 bases outside the gene matches. The CDR3 DNA is TGCAGTGCTAGACATCCCCGGACAGGGGCCTACGAGCAGTACTTC. It codes for CSARHPRTGAYEQYF.

J is TRBJ2-7 and V is TRBV10-2; D ambiguous. Trimming cost V 0 bases and J 2 bases, with 17 bases left between them. Germline assignment: CDR1 WSHSY and CDR2 SAAADI. CDR3 length: 17 amino acids. CDR3 coding DNA: TGCGCCAGCAGTGAGTCCCGTGCTGCCGACGGAGCCTACGAGCAGTACTTC. Residues: CASSESRAADGAYEQYF.

The chain is built from TRBV7-3 and TRBJ2-7, with 9 bases fitting TRBD1. Germline V gene lookup returns CDR1 SGHTA and CDR2 FQGTGA. The trim removed 8 bases at V and 4 bases at J, leaving 6 bases unmatched. CDR3 length: 13 amino acids. The CDR3 is CASEAQGAYEQYF. CDR3 sequence (DNA): TGTGCCAGCGAAGCACAGGGGGCTTACGAGCAGTACTTC.

The table lists this clonotype with a few counts. The J gene is TRBJ1-2, the V gene TRBV6-5; TRBD1 might be the D (6 bases). Germline lookup yields CDR1 MNHEY and CDR2 SVGAGI. The CDR3 contains 14 residues. V lost 4 bases and J lost 7, with 16 bases in between. CDR3 sequence reads: CASSSQGMFFGYTF. In nucleotides, the CDR3 is TGTGCCAGCAGTTCCCAGGGGATGTTCTTTGGCTACACCTTC.

The rearrangement links TRBV2 to TRBJ2-5; D is undetermined. The V gene's germline CDR1 is SNHLY and CDR2 FYNNEI. Trimming stripped 8 bases from V and 1 base from J, with 11 bases between. CDR3 size: 13 residues. CDR3 sequence: CASAPATQETQYF. Here the CDR3 DNA reads TGTGCCAGCGCCCCCGCAACCCAAGAGACCCAGTACTTC.

This clonotype was seen a handful of times. V usage is TRBV25-1 and J usage is TRBJ1-1; no clear D. With 1 base removed from V and 1 base from J, the gap between germline ends came to 10 bases. CDR1 is MGHDK, CDR2 SYGVNS, per germline. The CDR3 is made up of 15 amino acids. CDR3 region: CASSEFLGKNTEAFF. The DNA for the CDR3 is TGTGCCAGCAGTGAATTTCTTGGCAAGAACACTGAAGCTTTCTTT.

The genes are TRBV10-3 and TRBJ1-4; D remains ambiguous. V was cut by 10 bases and J by 7 bases, with 25 bases left in between. The CDR3 has 16 amino acids. The germline V gene has CDR1 ENHRY and CDR2 SYGVKD. In nucleotides, the CDR3 is TGTGCCAGCAGGACGGTACTACTAAATCGTGGTGAAAAACTGTTTTTT. Protein product: CASRTVLLNRGEKLFF.

This rearrangement joins TRBV7-2 to TRBJ2-7; 9 bases agree with TRBD2. Germline CDR1 SGHTA, CDR2 FQGNSA. The CDR3 consists of 15 residues. V trimming: 2 bases; J trimming: 2 bases; junction bases outside the gene matches: 4. The chain's CDR3 is CASSLISGGPYEQYF. CDR3 nucleotide sequence: TGTGCCAGCAGCTTAATTAGCGGGGGACCCTACGAGCAGTACTTC.

The V gene is TRBV7-3, the J gene TRBJ2-3; perhaps TRBD2 as D (6 bases). Trimming stripped 5 bases from V and 1 base from J, with 16 bases between. Germline loops: CDR1 SGHTA, CDR2 FQGTGA. The CDR3 loop spans 16 amino acids. DNA of the CDR3: TGTGCCAGCAGCCCCTCCGGAGGGCCTGGCACAGATACGCAGTATTTT. This encodes CASSPSGGPGTDTQYF.

In this sample, this clonotype turned up a few times. The J gene is TRBJ1-1, the V gene TRBV9; the D is unclear. The CDR3 runs to 11 residues. Germline-derived CDR1 and CDR2 are SGDLS and YYNGEE. The germline V and J ends were trimmed by 3 bases and 8 bases, with 8 bases remaining between them. The CDR3 DNA is TGTGCCAGCAGCGCCAAGCAGGAAGCTTTCTTT. Protein sequence: CASSAKQEAFF. The full variable domain, completed using reference TRBV9 and TRBJ1-1, is DSGVTQTPKHLITATGQRVTLRCSPRSGDLSVYWYQQSLDQGLQFLIQYYNGEERAKGNILERFSAQQFPDLHSELNLSSLELGDSALYFCASSAKQEAFFGQGTRLTVV.

The chain uses TRBV7-9 and TRBJ2-7; D perhaps matches TRBD1 (5 bases). With 2 bases removed from V and 2 bases from J, the gap between germline ends came to 13 bases. Germline V CDR1 and CDR2: SEHNR, FQNEAQ (reference sequence). The CDR3 covers 15 residues. The CDR3 nucleotides are TGTGCCAGCAGCTTATTCCAGGGTGCGGCCTACGAGCAGTACTTC. As protein: CASSLFQGAAYEQYF.

The rearrangement links TRBV25-1 to TRBJ2-2; D call uncertain. The CDR3 is 11 residues long. V was cut by 11 bases and J by 6 bases, with 10 bases left in between. Germline lookup yields CDR1 MGHDK and CDR2 SYGVNS. The DNA of the CDR3 is TGTGCCTGGAGTGTATCCGGGGAGCTGTTTTTT. This encodes CAWSVSGELFF.

To note about this clonotype: This sequence may be a read error, since a much larger clone differs from it by one base. The V gene is TRBV10-3, the J gene TRBJ2-5, with 7 bases fitting TRBD2. Unmatched junction bases numbered 10, after V lost 10 bases and J lost 5 bases. Germline CDR1 ENHRY, CDR2 SYGVKD. The length of the CDR3 is 13 residues. The CDR3 DNA reads as TGTGCCAGCAATTACTCCGGGAGGGAGACCCAGTACTTC. It translates to CASNYSGRETQYF.

This clonotype was detected only a few times. This CDR3 reads CASSHTSVGYEQYF. The CDR3 nucleotides read TGTGCCAGCAGCCATACGTCCGTCGGCTACGAGCAGTACTTC. The chain combines TRBV7-3 with TRBJ2-7; D is uncertain. The germline gives CDR1 SGHTA, CDR2 FQGTGA. CDR3 size: 14 residues. Trimming pared 5 bases from V and 3 bases from J, leaving 14 bases between.

A note on this clonotype: Being one base from a much bigger clone, this may be a read error. In this CDR3 the conserved last residue, phenylalanine or tryptophan, is missing, so a read error is likely. V and J are TRBV2 and TRBJ1-6; D unclear. The CDR3 runs to 12 residues. Germline CDR1 reads SNHLY; CDR2 reads FYNNEI. V shed 7 bases and J shed 7 bases, with 8 bases lying between them. CDR3: CASKLGNSPLHL. In nucleotides, the CDR3 is TGTGCCAGCAAATTGGGGAATTCACCCCTCCACCTT.

The CDR3 reads CASSWGPIETQYF. CDR3 sequence (DNA): TGTGCCAGCAGCTGGGGACCTATAGAGACCCAGTACTTC. The chain carries TRBV11-2 and TRBJ2-5; the D gene could be TRBD1 or TRBD2 (5 bases each). CDR1 and CDR2 (germline): SGHAT, FQNNGV. The V end was cut by 4 bases, the J end by 4 bases, with 10 bases between. The CDR3 runs to 13 residues.

The chain combines TRBV5-5 with TRBJ2-7, with 15 bases identical to TRBD2. Per the germline V gene, CDR1 is SGHKS and CDR2 is YYEKEE (reference sequence). This CDR3 has 16 amino acids. V lost 3 bases, J lost 7 bases, and 8 bases stayed unmatched. The CDR3 here is CASSSGLAGGPGEQYF. CDR3 in DNA: TGTGCCAGCAGCTCTGGACTAGCGGGAGGGCCAGGAGAGCAGTACTTC.

The rearrangement joins TRBV15 to TRBJ1-2, with D possibly being TRBD1 (5 bases). Germline CDR1 is LNHNV and CDR2 is YYDKDF (reference sequence). CDR3 length equals 14 residues. CDR3 nucleotide sequence: TGTGCTAGAGATCAGAGGACACCGCTCTATGGCTACACCTTC. Its protein is CARDQRTPLYGYTF.